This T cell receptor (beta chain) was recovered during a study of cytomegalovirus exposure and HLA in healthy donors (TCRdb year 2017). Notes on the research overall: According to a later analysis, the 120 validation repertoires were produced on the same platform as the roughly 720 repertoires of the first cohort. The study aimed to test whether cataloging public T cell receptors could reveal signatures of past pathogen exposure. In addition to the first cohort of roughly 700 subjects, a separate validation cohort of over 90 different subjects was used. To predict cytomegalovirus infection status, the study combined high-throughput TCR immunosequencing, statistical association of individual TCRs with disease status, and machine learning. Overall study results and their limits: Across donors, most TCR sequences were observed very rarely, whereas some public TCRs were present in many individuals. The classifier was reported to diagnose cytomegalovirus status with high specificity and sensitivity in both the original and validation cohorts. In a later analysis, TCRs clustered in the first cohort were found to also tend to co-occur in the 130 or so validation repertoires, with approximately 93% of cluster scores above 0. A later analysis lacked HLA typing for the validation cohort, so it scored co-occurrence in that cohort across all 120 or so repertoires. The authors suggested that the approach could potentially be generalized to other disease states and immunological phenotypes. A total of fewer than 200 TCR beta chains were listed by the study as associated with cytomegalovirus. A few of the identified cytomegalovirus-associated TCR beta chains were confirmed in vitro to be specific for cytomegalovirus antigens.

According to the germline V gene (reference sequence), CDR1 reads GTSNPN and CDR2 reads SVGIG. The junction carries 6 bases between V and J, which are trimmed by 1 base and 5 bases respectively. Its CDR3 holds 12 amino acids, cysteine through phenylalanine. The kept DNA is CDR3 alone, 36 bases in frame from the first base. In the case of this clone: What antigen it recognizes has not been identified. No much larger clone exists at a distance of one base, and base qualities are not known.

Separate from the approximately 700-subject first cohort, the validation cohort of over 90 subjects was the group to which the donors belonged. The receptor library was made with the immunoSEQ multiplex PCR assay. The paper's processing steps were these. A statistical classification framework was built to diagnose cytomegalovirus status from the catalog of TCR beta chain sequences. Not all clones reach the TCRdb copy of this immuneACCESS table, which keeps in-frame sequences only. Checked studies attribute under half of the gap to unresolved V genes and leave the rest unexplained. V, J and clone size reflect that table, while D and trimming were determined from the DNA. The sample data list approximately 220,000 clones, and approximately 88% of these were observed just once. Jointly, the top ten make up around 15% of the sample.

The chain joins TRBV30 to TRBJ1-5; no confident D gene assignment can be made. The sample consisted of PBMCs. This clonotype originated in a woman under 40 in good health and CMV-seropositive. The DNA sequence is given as TGTGCCTGGAGTGGAGTGGATCAGCCCCAGCATTTT. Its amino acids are CAWSGVDQPQHF.